The present TCR beta chain was sequenced within a study of shared clonotypes between healthy human individuals (dated by TCRdb to 2019 to 2021). Broadly, across the study: The cohort included a few men and a couple of women between 18 and 49 years of age. To estimate repertoire size and how much clonotype sharing occurs between individuals, the study deeply sequenced the blood TCR repertoires of several healthy adults. To increase sequencing depth and limit assay-specific biases, TCR repertoire library preparation and sequencing were carried out by different laboratories using diverse techniques. Leukapheresis yielded between about 0.94 and 8.9 billion PBMCs per donor.

Worth noting for this clone: Which antigen it targets is not known. The record has no base qualities; no much larger clone is one base away.

The paper's findings and limits, for the study overall: The genetic and exposure-history diversity represented was limited by the small number of donors. Based on pairwise subsampling, the degree of clonotype sharing among donors was expected to be affected by sequencing depth. Sampling was restricted to blood, and TCR repertoires in tissue are likely to differ from TCR repertoires in blood.

V ends up 3 bases short and J 2 bases short, with an unmatched junction base count of 3. From the cysteine through the phenylalanine, the CDR3 covers 15 amino acids. Of all the DNA, just the CDR3 is kept, 45 bases in frame from base 1. For CDR1 and CDR2, the germline V gene (reference sequence) lists SGHNT and YYREEE. The donors were healthy, HIV-negative adults who had no recently reported acute infections or vaccinations. Every donor was a Caucasian adult residing in Nashville, Tennessee, USA. For unsorted samples, some 100 million PBMCs were counted, and genomic DNA was extracted using the QIAamp DNA Blood Mini kit. After blood collection by leukapheresis, PBMCs were isolated using Ficoll-Histopaque density gradient centrifugation and then cryopreserved in the vapor phase of liquid nitrogen. Using the deep immunoSEQ assay, TCR CDR3 regions were amplified from genomic DNA by multiplex PCR. Genomic DNA extracted from each cell subset was distributed evenly over all wells of several immunoSEQ 96-well plates, and each plate served as one replicate. Each replicate PCR for unsorted PBMC received about 0.3 ug genomic DNA, equal to approximately 29,000 T cell genomes. Ten immunoSEQ deep assay plates were used to sequence the unsorted PBMC genomic DNA. Purified libraries were quantified with a Qubit 3.0 fluorometer, sized on a Bioanalyzer 2100, and re-quantified with the KAPA Library Quantification kit. Each immunoSEQ 96-well plate was sequenced on its own single-read 150-cycle Illumina NextSeq 550 flow cell. The original pipeline was this. Because the immunoSEQ output held only junctional sequences and lacked quality scores, the filtering could not match the filtering applied to full-length reads. Sequences were annotated with PyIR, a Python wrapper for IgBLAST v1.9, using IMGT germline references to assign V/J genes and CDR3. Reads with weak V/J assignments (E-value above 1e-6), missing CDR3, stop codons, out-of-frame junctions, or ambiguous translated residues were removed. A V3J clonotype was defined by an identical inferred V gene, J gene, and CDR3 amino acid sequence. Percentage overlap between repertoires was calculated by dividing the number of shared unique clonotypes by the size of the smaller repertoire. Richness of each repertoire was evaluated using RTK rarefaction, the Chao1 estimator, and Recon v2.1 estimates of unobserved clonotypes. Sourced from immuneACCESS, this table was stored by TCRdb with only in-frame sequences that have V and J called. A share of the clones is absent; for the studies checked, an unresolved V gene accounts for under half, and the remainder has no known explanation. V, J and clone size derive from that table, while D and trimming were established from the DNA sequence. The table for this sample lists some 510,000 clones; 79% of them were counted only once. The ten largest account for over 10% of the sample.

Here the chain combines TRBV5-4 and TRBJ2-3; a stretch of 10 junction bases matches TRBD1. Sequenced material: PBMCs. The clonotype originates from a woman between 40 and 50 years old in good health. Some clones in this sample may be carry-over from other donors' samples. The DNA sequence is given as TGTGCCAGCAGCTCGGACAGGGGGTACACAGATACGCAGTATTTT. Translated, this is CASSSDRGYTDTQYF.